This paragraph reports one T cell receptor beta chain. Antigen unknown. A read error may be the cause here, since a much bigger clone is one base away. Next came a second PCR, run for about 7 to 12 cycles, which used a sample-barcoded 5' primer along with a J-beta primer mix. Using its own MiXCR run on the 5' RACE reads, TCRdb lists one record per CDR3 protein. The table records some 940,000 distinct CDR3 sequences, almost 30% of them present only once. The CDR3 length is 15 residues. The germline CDR1 and CDR2 sequences are SGHRS and YFSETQ. V was trimmed by 0 bases and J by 2 bases, leaving 10 bases between them. The record originates from a study of blood T cells in healthy people across ages. Findings and limits, study-wide: A strong correlation between TCR beta diversity and naive T cell percentage was seen. Shifts in expanded clonotypes may have been confounded by donor CMV status, which was unknown.

Each donor's blood draw was 7.5 to 10 milliliters of peripheral blood. The data also belong to a second study, concerning T cells of mothers and their children. From that study: Each mother gave over 8 million TCR beta CDR3 reads; each child, approximately 3.3 million.

This TCR derives from a woman aged 40 to 50 in good health. Sample: blood. V and J are TRBV5-1 and TRBJ2-3; D is perhaps TRBD1 (5 bases). The CDR3 protein is CASSLEGPYTDTQYF. In DNA form, the CDR3 reads TGCGCCAGCAGCTTGGAGGGGCCCTACACAGATACGCAGTATTTT. Based on the CDR3 plus reference TRBV5-1 and TRBJ2-3, the full variable domain is KAGVTQTPRYLIKTRGQQVTLSCSPISGHRSVSWYQQTPGQGLQFLFEYFSETQRNKGNFPGRFSGRQFSNSRSEMNVSTLELGDSALYLCASSLEGPYTDTQYFGPGTRLTVL.